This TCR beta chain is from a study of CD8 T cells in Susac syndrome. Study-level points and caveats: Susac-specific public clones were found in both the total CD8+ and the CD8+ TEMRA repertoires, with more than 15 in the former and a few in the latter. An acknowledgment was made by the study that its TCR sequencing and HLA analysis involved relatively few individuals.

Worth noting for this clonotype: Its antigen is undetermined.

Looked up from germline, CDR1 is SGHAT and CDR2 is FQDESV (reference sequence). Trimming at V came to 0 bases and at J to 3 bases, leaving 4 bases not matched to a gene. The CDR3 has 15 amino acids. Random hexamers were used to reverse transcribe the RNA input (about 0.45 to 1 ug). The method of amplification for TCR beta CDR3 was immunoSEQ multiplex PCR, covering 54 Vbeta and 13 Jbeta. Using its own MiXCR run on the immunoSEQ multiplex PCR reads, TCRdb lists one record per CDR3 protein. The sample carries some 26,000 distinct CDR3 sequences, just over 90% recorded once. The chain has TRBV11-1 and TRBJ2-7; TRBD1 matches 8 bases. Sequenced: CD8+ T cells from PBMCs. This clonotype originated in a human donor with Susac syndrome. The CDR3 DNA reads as TGTGCCAGCAGCTTAGCCCCAGGGGGCTTCTACGAGCAGTACTTC. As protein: CASSLAPGGFYEQYF.